One and the same sample provided the 22 T cell receptor beta chains below, sequenced in a study of cytotoxic CD8 clonotypes in ibrutinib-treated CLL. Profiled with immunoSEQ multiplex PCR; TCRdb holds only in-frame clones, not every one. The sample lists hundreds of thousands of clones; 70% were seen once. The sample in question was PBMCs, obtained after 24 months of ibrutinib treatment. Receptors were obtained from a human donor with chronic lymphocytic leukemia.

CDR3 nucleotides: TGTGCCAGCAGTGTCAGCGGGAGGCTCTCCTACAATGAGCAGTTCTTC. It encodes CASSVSGRLSYNEQFF. The chain carries TRBV28 and TRBJ2-1; 9 nucleotides match TRBD2. The CDR3 is 16 residues long. Losses at the gene ends were 5 bases for V and 0 bases for J; bases not matched to a gene: 5. Germline V gene sequence: CDR1 MDHEN, CDR2 SYDVKM. Full variable domain (rest looked up from reference TRBV28 and TRBJ2-1): DVKVTQSSRYLVKRTGEKVFLECVQDMDHENMFWYRQDPGLGLRLIYFSYDVKMKEKGDIPEGYSVSREKKERFSLILESASTNQTSMYLCASSVSGRLSYNEQFFGPGTRLTVL.

V and J are TRBV27 and TRBJ2-6; the D is unclear. The CDR3 spans 13 residues. Germline CDR1 and CDR2: MNHEY and SMNVEV (reference sequence). Deletions cut 7 bases from V and 0 bases from J, with 4 bases between. This CDR3 reads CASTFSGANVLTF. The CDR3 DNA reads TGTGCCAGCACGTTCTCTGGGGCCAACGTCCTGACTTTC.

The genes are TRBV11-2 and TRBJ2-2; no clear D gene. Germline V lookup: CDR1 SGHAT, CDR2 FQNNGV. The V end was cut by 1 base, the J end by 6 bases, with 15 bases between. This CDR3 has 16 residues. CDR3 DNA: TGTGCCAGCAGCTTAGTTCCGGCGCCGAGTCCCGGGGAGCTGTTTTTT. It specifies CASSLVPAPSPGELFF.

The V call is TRBV25-1, the J call TRBJ2-1, with D possibly being TRBD2 (6 bases). CDR3 size: 15 residues. Trimming took off 8 bases at V and 7 bases at J, with 21 bases between the two ends. Germline V CDR1 and CDR2: MGHDK, SYGVNS. Here the CDR3 DNA reads TGTGCCAGCGGAGAACTAGCCTCACTTTTGAATGAGCAGTTCTTC. Its protein product is CASGELASLLNEQFF.

J is TRBJ1-2 and V is TRBV28; possible D gene TRBD1, 6 bases. Germline V gives CDR1 MDHEN, CDR2 SYDVKM. The CDR3 spans 15 residues. V shed 7 bases and J shed 5 bases, with 20 bases lying between them. CDR3 protein: CASISPGQIFYGYTF. CDR3 DNA sequence: TGTGCCAGCATATCCCCAGGACAGATATTTTATGGCTACACCTTC.

The chain combines TRBV27 with TRBJ2-1, with D perhaps matching TRBD2 (6 bases). V dropped 2 bases and J dropped 7 bases, with 9 bases sitting between them. This CDR3 comprises 13 residues. Germline-derived CDR1 and CDR2 are MNHEY and SMNVEV (reference sequence). The CDR3 bases are TGTGCCAGCAGTTTAGGGAGGCCAAATGAGCAGTTCTTC. It yields the protein CASSLGRPNEQFF.

V usage is TRBV15 and J usage is TRBJ1-3, with D possibly matching TRBD1 (6 bases). V lost 2 bases, J lost 4 bases, and 15 bases lay in between. Germline CDR1 LNHNV, CDR2 YYDKDF (reference sequence). The CDR3 covers 16 residues. The CDR3 DNA sequence: TGTGCCACCAGCAGACATACAGGGAAAAAGGGAAACACCATATATTTT. Encoded protein: CATSRHTGKKGNTIYF. Together with reference TRBV15 and TRBJ1-3, the CDR3 gives the full variable domain: DAMVIQNPRYQVTQFGKPVTLSCSQTLNHNVMYWYQQKSSQAPKLLFHYYDKDFNNEADTPDNFQSRRPNTSFCFLDIRSPGLGDTAMYLCATSRHTGKKGNTIYFGEGSWLTVV.

This chain uses TRBV15 with TRBJ2-7; D might be TRBD1 or TRBD2, each matching 6 bases. V was shortened by 5 bases and J by 6 bases, with 23 bases between the two germline ends. Germline CDR1 reads LNHNV; CDR2 reads YYDKDF (reference sequence). The CDR3 is made up of 16 amino acids. The DNA for the CDR3 is TGTGCCACCAGCTTCGCCTTCGGGGGCGCGGGACGCGAGCAGTACTTC. Translated, it gives CATSFAFGGAGREQYF.

V gene TRBV4-1 combines with J gene TRBJ2-4, with a tentative D call TRBD2 (6 bases). The CDR3 is 20 amino acids. With 0 bases removed from V and 0 bases from J, the gap between germline ends came to 21 bases. Per the germline V gene, CDR1 is MGHRA and CDR2 is YSYEKL. The CDR3 sequence is CASSQDRTWGEGAAKNIQYF. CDR3 bases: TGCGCCAGCAGCCAAGATAGGACCTGGGGGGAAGGTGCAGCCAAAAACATTCAGTACTTC.

J is TRBJ2-5 and V is TRBV5-4; D may be TRBD2 (5 bases). V shed 3 bases and J shed 4 bases, with 19 bases lying between them. Germline V gene lookup returns CDR1 SGHNT and CDR2 YYREEE (reference sequence). The CDR3 is made up of 16 amino acids. The chain's CDR3 is CASSSLGLGEGETQYF. CDR3 DNA: TGTGCCAGCAGCTCCCTTGGGCTGGGAGAGGGAGAGACCCAGTACTTC.

The V call is TRBV27, the J call TRBJ1-2, with D perhaps TRBD1 (5 bases). The CDR3 has 13 residues. V lost 4 bases to trimming and J lost 8 bases, with 14 bases between them. Germline V gives CDR1 MNHEY, CDR2 SMNVEV (reference sequence). CDR3 DNA sequence: TGTGCCAGCAGTTGGAGGGGTTCTCTAGGCTACACCTTC. This gives the protein CASSWRGSLGYTF.

The rearrangement joins TRBV27 to TRBJ2-7; 8 bases are shared with TRBD1. Germline lookup yields CDR1 MNHEY and CDR2 SMNVEV (reference sequence). J was trimmed by 2 bases and V by 2 bases; bases with no gene match: 5. This CDR3 comprises 15 residues. Here the CDR3 reads CASSLMGQEAYEQYF. The DNA of the CDR3 is TGTGCCAGCAGTTTAATGGGACAGGAGGCCTACGAGCAGTACTTC.

This chain connects TRBV5-4 to TRBJ1-4, with D maybe TRBD1 (5 bases). Trimming took 0 bases from V and 0 from J, leaving 12 bases between them. CDR1 SGHNT and CDR2 YYREEE come from the germline V gene (reference sequence). The CDR3 runs to 17 residues. CDR3 DNA: TGTGCCAGCAGCTTGGGCGTATGGGGGGCAACTAATGAAAAACTGTTTTTT. This codes for CASSLGVWGATNEKLFF.

V is TRBV6-1 and J is TRBJ2-4; TRBD1 or TRBD2 may be the D gene (5 bases each). The CDR3 totals 12 residues. V dropped 4 bases and J dropped 6 bases, with 7 bases sitting between them. CDR1 and CDR2 from the germline V gene are MNHNS and SASEGT. The CDR3 sequence: CASSGDGNIQYF. The CDR3 bases are TGTGCCAGCAGTGGGGACGGAAACATTCAGTACTTC.

The chain has TRBV11-2 and TRBJ1-4, with a tentative D call TRBD1 (6 bases). The V end was cut by 3 bases, the J end by 0 bases, with 11 bases between. The CDR3 has 16 amino acids. From germline, CDR1 is SGHAT and CDR2 FQNNGV. CDR3 protein: CASSLGAKATNEKLFF. In DNA, the CDR3 is TGTGCCAGCAGCTTGGGGGCCAAAGCAACTAATGAAAAACTGTTTTTT.

The chain joins TRBV9 to TRBJ1-4; unclear D gene. This CDR3 is built from 17 residues. Trimming removed 0 bases at V and 0 bases at J, with 12 bases between. From germline, CDR1 is SGDLS and CDR2 YYNGEE. In DNA form, the CDR3 reads TGTGCCAGCAGCGTAGGCGGAAGGGCCGCAACTAATGAAAAACTGTTTTTT. It yields the protein CASSVGGRAATNEKLFF.

The V gene is TRBV27, the J gene TRBJ2-7; the D is unclear. The CDR3 is 14 residues long. The germline V and J ends were trimmed by 8 bases and 6 bases, with 20 bases remaining between them. Germline V CDR1 and CDR2: MNHEY, SMNVEV (reference sequence). This CDR3 reads CASALGTTFGEQYF. The DNA for the CDR3 is TGTGCCAGCGCCTTGGGTACTACGTTCGGCGAGCAGTACTTC.

The V call is TRBV9, the J call TRBJ1-4, with 8 bases aligning to TRBD1. This CDR3 is 13 amino acids long. The germline V gene encodes CDR1 SGDLS and CDR2 YYNGEE. V dropped 5 bases and J dropped 7; count of bases not matched to a gene: 4. CDR3 nucleotide sequence: TGTGCCAGCAGTAGACAGGGGAGTGAAAAACTGTTTTTT. It yields the protein CASSRQGSEKLFF.

A single count supports this clone. The chain employs TRBV11-3 and TRBJ2-1; D is possibly TRBD1 or TRBD2 (5 bases each). The CDR3 has 16 residues. In germline, CDR1 is SGHNT, CDR2 YENEEA. Trimming pared 1 base from V and 1 base from J, leaving 11 bases between. CDR3 DNA sequence: TGTGCCAGCAGCTTAGGGGGGAACCCATCCTACAATGAGCAGTTCTTC. It codes for CASSLGGNPSYNEQFF.

V is TRBV9 and J is TRBJ1-4; TRBD1 might be the D (6 bases). Deletions cut 3 bases from V and 8 bases from J, with 23 bases between. In germline, CDR1 is SGDLS, CDR2 YYNGEE. The CDR3 sequence is 17 residues long. CDR3 loop: CASSAGGQGVFLEKLFF. The DNA for the CDR3 is TGTGCCAGCAGCGCCGGGGGGCAGGGAGTGTTCTTAGAAAAACTGTTTTTT.

This chain connects TRBV10-1 to TRBJ2-7, with 12 bases fitting TRBD2. The CDR3 is made up of 15 amino acids. The V gene end was trimmed by 6 bases and the J gene end by 2 bases; junction bases not matched to a gene: 5. CDR1 is WNHNN and CDR2 is SYGVQD in the germline V gene (reference sequence). This chain's CDR3 is CASREGLAGTYEQYF. The CDR3 DNA reads TGCGCCAGCAGAGAAGGACTAGCGGGGACCTACGAGCAGTACTTC.

V gene TRBV6-5 combines with J gene TRBJ2-7; 9 bases map to TRBD1. Germline loops: CDR1 MNHEY, CDR2 SVGAGI. The CDR3 runs to 14 residues. Losses at the gene ends were 8 bases for V and 2 bases for J; bases not matched to a gene: 7. The CDR3 is CASSGQGTTYEQYF. The CDR3 DNA follows: TGTGCCAGCTCCGGACAGGGGACTACCTACGAGCAGTACTTC.